Each of the 23 T cell receptor beta chains below was sequenced from the same sample in a study of shared clonotypes between healthy human individuals (dated by TCRdb to 2020 to 2022). Receptor libraries were prepared by the immunoSEQ multiplex PCR assay. TCRdb mirrors the immuneACCESS table, restricted to in-frame sequences. Some clones are absent from its copies; in checked studies, under half trace to an unresolved V gene, and the reason for the others is unknown. The sample table shows approximately 2,000,000 clones, and 85% to 95% are seen once. 0.37% of the sample is in the top ten clones. The material sequenced was naive CD4+ T cells from PBMCs. The cell subset or site label, read with the paper, signifies: CD45RA+ positively selected. Source of these receptors: a man between 18 and 29 years old in good health. Some clones in this sample may be carry-over from other donors' samples.

The rearrangement joins TRBV28 to TRBJ1-1; 7 nucleotides match TRBD1. V was pared by 7 bases and J by 4 bases, with 15 bases of the junction left unmatched. CDR1 and CDR2 (germline): MDHEN, SYDVKM. The CDR3 has 16 residues. The CDR3 bases are TGTGCCAGCAAACCAGGGGGGGCCAGGGGAAGCACTGAAGCTTTCTTT. Its translation: CASKPGGARGSTEAFF. Drawing the rest from reference TRBV28 and TRBJ1-1, the complete variable domain is DVKVTQSSRYLVKRTGEKVFLECVQDMDHENMFWYRQDPGLGLRLIYFSYDVKMKEKGDIPEGYSVSREKKERFSLILESASTNQTSMYLCASKPGGARGSTEAFFGQGTRLTVV.

The table lists this clone with a count of one. The genes are TRBV5-1 and TRBJ2-5; perhaps TRBD1 as D (6 bases). This CDR3 contains 16 residues. Germline V lookup: CDR1 SGHRS, CDR2 YFSETQ. Trimming pared 1 base from V and 4 bases from J, leaving 17 bases between. The DNA for the CDR3 is TGCGCCAGCAGCTTGTCGGGGACATTTGTATCAGAGACCCAGTACTTC. This codes for CASSLSGTFVSETQYF.

The chain is built from TRBV7-7 and TRBJ1-2; the match to TRBD1 covers 8 bases. The CDR3 spans 11 residues. The J segment lost 6 bases and the V segment lost 10 bases, leaving 4 bases of the junction unmatched. Germline CDR1 SSHAT, CDR2 FNYEAQ (reference sequence). CDR3 amino acids: CAIKQGDGYTF. The DNA for the CDR3 is TGTGCCATTAAACAGGGGGATGGCTACACCTTC.

V gene TRBV7-8 combines with J gene TRBJ2-1; 7 nucleotides align to TRBD2. CDR1 is SGHVS, CDR2 FQNEAQ, per germline. The CDR3 runs 14 residues. Trimming at V came to 3 bases and at J to 3 bases, leaving 2 bases not matched to a gene. CDR3 bases: TGTGCCAGCAGCTTGCGGGAGATCTACAATGAGCAGTTCTTC. Its protein product is CASSLREIYNEQFF.

CDR3 bases: TGTGCCAGCAGGCCCACCATCTCCTACGAGCAGTACTTC. Protein sequence: CASRPTISYEQYF. This chain links TRBV27 with TRBJ2-7; D is uncertain. Per the germline V gene, CDR1 is MNHEY and CDR2 is SMNVEV (reference sequence). Trimming removed 6 bases from V and 0 bases from J, with 9 bases in between. CDR3 length: 13 residues.

The chain employs TRBV2 and TRBJ2-1; 7 nucleotides align to TRBD2. The J segment lost 4 bases and the V segment lost 9 bases, leaving 3 bases of the junction unmatched. Germline loops: CDR1 SNHLY, CDR2 FYNNEI. This CDR3 comprises 12 residues. As DNA, the CDR3 is TGTGCCAGGGGACTAAAATACAATGAGCAGTTCTTC. Residues: CARGLKYNEQFF.

The rearrangement links TRBV4-2 to TRBJ2-6, with a possible D match to TRBD1 (5 bases). Germline V gene data show CDR1 as LGHNA and CDR2 as YNFKEQ. V was clipped by 1 base and J by 1 base, with 14 bases between them. There are 18 residues in the CDR3. The CDR3 sequence is CASSQGAGISSGANVLTF. The CDR3 nucleotides are TGTGCCAGCAGCCAAGGGGCAGGGATATCGTCTGGGGCCAACGTCCTGACTTTC.

This chain connects TRBV19 to TRBJ2-3; either TRBD1 or TRBD2 may fit D (5 bases each). The CDR3 consists of 13 residues. With 5 bases removed from V and 4 bases from J, the gap between germline ends came to 10 bases. Germline V gene lookup returns CDR1 LNHDA and CDR2 SQIVND (reference sequence). CDR3 DNA: TGTGCCAGTAGTCCCAGAGGGGCAGATACGCAGTATTTT. The encoded protein is CASSPRGADTQYF.

The chain has TRBV6-5 and TRBJ1-4, with a tentative D call TRBD1 (6 bases). Germline V gene sequence: CDR1 MNHEY, CDR2 SVGAGI. The V gene lost 5 bases and the J gene lost 7 bases, with 17 bases spanning the gap. There are 15 residues in the CDR3. The chain's CDR3 is CASSTRGFEGEKLFF. In DNA form, the CDR3 reads TGTGCCAGCAGTACCAGGGGATTCGAAGGTGAAAAACTGTTTTTT.

This chain connects TRBV7-8 to TRBJ2-5, with D possibly TRBD2 on 6 matching bases. The CDR3 extends over 14 amino acids. CDR1 is SGHVS and CDR2 is FQNEAQ in the germline V gene. Trimming left V 5 bases short and J 5 bases short, with 15 bases between. This chain's CDR3 is CASSPGRAGETQYF. CDR3 nucleotide sequence: TGTGCCAGCAGCCCCGGCCGTGCGGGGGAGACCCAGTACTTC.

This chain joins TRBV27 and TRBJ1-2; tentative D call: TRBD1 (5 bases). The CDR3 is 14 amino acids. Trimming took 2 bases from V and 4 from J, leaving 11 bases between them. The germline V gene encodes CDR1 MNHEY and CDR2 SMNVEV (reference sequence). CDR3 residues: CASSLGASSYGYTF. CDR3 DNA sequence: TGTGCCAGCAGTTTAGGGGCCAGCAGCTATGGCTACACCTTC.

The V call is TRBV9, the J call TRBJ1-5; D is ambiguous. Germline CDR1 SGDLS, CDR2 YYNGEE. The CDR3 covers 13 residues. V lost 3 bases and J 7 bases, leaving 11 bases between the germline ends. CDR3 in amino acids: CASSASQGQPQHF. CDR3 DNA sequence: TGTGCCAGCAGCGCCTCCCAAGGCCAGCCCCAGCATTTT.

This clone appeared once. The gene calls are TRBV18 and TRBJ2-1, with 10 bases that match TRBD1. Trimming removed 3 bases from V and 12 bases from J; junction bases left unmatched: 17. This CDR3 has 17 residues. Germline-derived CDR1 and CDR2 are KGHSH and LQKENI. Here the CDR3 DNA reads TGTGCCAGCTCACCTCTCACCGGGGGACAGGGGAGATTTGGGCAGTTCTTC. Its translation: CASSPLTGGQGRFGQFF.

The chain employs TRBV7-2 and TRBJ2-7; maybe TRBD1 (5 bases). CDR1 and CDR2 from the germline V gene are SGHTA and FQGNSA. V was pared by 0 bases and J by 6 bases, with 9 bases between. This CDR3 is built from 13 residues. The CDR3 nucleotides read TGTGCCAGCAGCTTAGCCCAGGGTTTCGAGCAGTACTTC. Protein sequence: CASSLAQGFEQYF.

The rearrangement joins TRBV14 to TRBJ2-4, with unresolved D. Germline V gene sequence: CDR1 SGHDN, CDR2 FVKESK. Trimming left V 1 base short and J 3 bases short, with 4 bases between. This CDR3 has 13 amino acids. The CDR3 loop is CASSQVGKNIQYF. The CDR3 DNA reads as TGTGCCAGCAGCCAAGTGGGCAAAAACATTCAGTACTTC.

The rearrangement links TRBV19 to TRBJ1-5, with 8 bases lining up with TRBD1. This CDR3 has 15 residues. The V and J ends lost 6 bases and 2 bases, in that order; junction bases with no gene match: 6. Germline values: CDR1 LNHDA, CDR2 SQIVND (reference sequence). The CDR3 coding sequence is TGTGCCAGTAGGAAGGACAGGGCTGGCAATCAGCCCCAGCATTTT. Protein product: CASRKDRAGNQPQHF.

V is TRBV5-1 and J is TRBJ2-7; 15 bases are a match to TRBD2. CDR1 SGHRS and CDR2 YFSETQ come from the germline V gene. The CDR3 is made up of 16 amino acids. The V segment lost 4 bases and the J segment 2 bases; nucleotides outside the gene matches: 4. The CDR3 reads CASSPGLAGGTYEQYF. CDR3 sequence (DNA): TGCGCCAGCAGCCCGGGACTAGCGGGAGGAACCTACGAGCAGTACTTC.

The chain recombines TRBV5-4 with TRBJ2-2, with D perhaps matching TRBD2 (6 bases). The germline gives CDR1 SGHNT, CDR2 YYREEE (reference sequence). CDR3 length: 15 residues. Deletions cut 4 bases from V and 8 bases from J, with 18 bases between. CDR3 sequence: CASSPGTPSLGELFF. The CDR3 DNA is TGTGCCAGCAGCCCGGGGACTCCTTCGCTGGGGGAGCTGTTTTTT.

The chain links TRBV5-6 to TRBJ2-3; D may be TRBD2 (6 bases). The CDR3 runs 16 residues. V lost 6 bases and J lost 3, with 20 bases in between. CDR1 is SGHDT, CDR2 YYEEEE, per germline. The CDR3 region has the DNA TGTGCCAGCACCCTTGACATTGGGGGGTCAACAGATACGCAGTATTTT. Amino acids: CASTLDIGGSTDTQYF.

V is TRBV28 and J is TRBJ2-7; no reliable D call. V dropped 2 bases and J dropped 4 bases, with 18 bases sitting between them. CDR3 length: 16 residues. Looked up from germline, CDR1 is MDHEN and CDR2 is SYDVKM. The CDR3 protein is CASSLTGSQARYEQYF. The CDR3 nucleotides read TGTGCCAGCAGTTTAACTGGCAGCCAAGCTCGATACGAGCAGTACTTC.

The V call is TRBV18, the J call TRBJ1-4; the D is unclear. Deletions cut 2 bases from V and 4 bases from J, with 11 bases between. This CDR3 is 15 amino acids long. The germline gives CDR1 KGHSH, CDR2 LQKENI. CDR3 sequence: CASSPSELHNEKLFF. CDR3 DNA sequence: TGTGCCAGCTCACCATCGGAGCTCCATAATGAAAAACTGTTTTTT.

Points on this clone: This specimen includes other DNA sequences encoding the same CDR3. V gene TRBV5-6 combines with J gene TRBJ2-7; unclear D gene. The V gene's germline CDR1 is SGHDT and CDR2 YYEEEE. Trimming stripped 0 bases from V and 3 bases from J, with 7 bases between. This CDR3 region has 13 residues. Here the CDR3 reads CASSLAGLYEQYF. In DNA form, the CDR3 reads TGTGCCAGCAGCTTGGCTGGGCTCTACGAGCAGTACTTC.

V is TRBV29-1 and J is TRBJ2-1; 13 positions match TRBD2. The V and J ends lost 4 bases and 2 bases, in that order; junction bases with no gene match: 5. This CDR3 comprises 16 residues. CDR1 is SQVTM, CDR2 ANQGSEA, per germline. The CDR3 spells CSVAGLAGDPYNEQFF. The CDR3 DNA follows: TGCAGCGTTGCTGGACTAGCGGGAGATCCCTACAATGAGCAGTTCTTC.